Given below is one TCR beta chain in context. This entry belongs to a study of blood T cell repertoires in COVID-19. Measured with immunoSEQ multiplex PCR; TCRdb has only the in-frame clones, and not every one. This sample has just under 150,000 clones, with 70% to 90% found just once. The CDR3 covers 15 residues. The V and J ends lost 1 base and 2 bases, in that order; junction bases with no gene match: 4. Germline assignment: CDR1 SGHNT and CDR2 YYREEE (reference sequence). The rearrangement joins TRBV5-4 to TRBJ2-3; the match to TRBD2 covers 7 bases. The receptor's source is a human donor with acute or convalescent COVID-19. The donor label of this sample is uncertain. The material sequenced was peripheral blood. The CDR3 DNA is TGTGCCAGCAGCTTGAGGGAGGGTTACACAGATACGCAGTATTTT. This codes for CASSLREGYTDTQYF.